These 21 T cell receptor beta chains originate from one sample sequenced in a study of regulatory T cells in long-lasting Graves disease. Indicated time point: newly diagnosed GD, antithyroid drugs for less than 3 months. Construction of the TCR library relied on RNA isolated from PBMCs. Arm-PCR of CDR3 regions and iRepertoire HTBI primers were used to build TCR beta libraries. TCRdb reprocessed the multiplex PCR reads via MiXCR and lists one record per CDR3 protein. The sample holds around 500,000 distinct CDR3 sequences, around 16% seen once. The sample was also linked to a second study, of T cells in Graves' hyperthyroidism and ophthalmopathy.

The sample was peripheral blood mononuclear cells (PBMCs), taken at new diagnosis, from a patient treated with antithyroid drugs. The receptors stem from a middle-aged woman with Graves disease.

This clonotype has at least ten counts. The chain uses TRBV12-3 or TRBV12-4 and TRBJ1-2, with 9 bases that match TRBD1. V was pared by 4 bases and J by 4 bases, with 13 bases of the junction left unmatched. The CDR3 covers 17 residues. The CDR3 sequence: CASSSDRGGSSPYGYTF. The CDR3 coding sequence is TGTGCCAGCAGTTCTGACAGGGGGGGGTCCTCTCCCTATGGCTACACCTTC.

This clonotype was recorded at least ten times. This sequence joins TRBV27 and TRBJ2-3; 14 nucleotides match TRBD2. Germline V gives CDR1 MNHEY, CDR2 SMNVEV (reference sequence). The length of the CDR3 is 18 residues. Unmatched junction bases numbered 7, after V lost 5 bases and J lost 0 bases. This chain's CDR3 is CASSGGLAGGTSTDTQYF. The CDR3, as DNA: TGTGCCAGCAGTGGAGGACTAGCGGGGGGCACTAGCACAGATACGCAGTATTTT.

V usage is TRBV18 and J usage is TRBJ1-1, with 11 bases that match TRBD1. This CDR3 spans 13 amino acids. J gave up 10 bases and V 3 bases, and 4 bases lay outside the gene matches. Looked up from germline, CDR1 is KGHSH and CDR2 is LQKENI. The chain's CDR3 is CASSPGQGVGAFF. The DNA for the CDR3 is TGTGCCAGCTCACCGGGACAGGGGGTTGGAGCTTTCTTT.

This clonotype has ten or more counts. V is TRBV3-1 and J is TRBJ1-4, with D maybe TRBD1 (6 bases). V lost 3 bases to trimming and J lost 7 bases, with 15 bases between them. This CDR3 is 15 amino acids long. CDR1 and CDR2 from the germline V gene are LGHDT and YNNKEL (reference sequence). The CDR3 sequence is CASSHTSGGGEKLFF. The CDR3 bases are TGTGCCAGCAGCCACACGTCTGGGGGCGGTGAAAAACTGTTTTTT.

In its sample, this clonotype was seen a few times. The rearrangement joins TRBV19 to TRBJ2-2; 8 bases map to TRBD2. The CDR3 covers 15 residues. In germline, CDR1 is LNHDA, CDR2 SQIVND (reference sequence). Germline trimming cut 4 bases from V and 3 bases from J; bases unmatched to any gene: 4. CDR3 coding DNA: TGTGCCAGTAGTACCCGGGAGGGGGACACCGGGGAGCTGTTTTTT. Residues: CASSTREGDTGELFF.

In its sample, this clonotype was seen a few times. An end of the junction does not agree with germline; a read error may underlie this. The CDR3 is CASSLAGGVQETQYF. The CDR3 DNA reads TGTGCCAGCAGCCTAGCGGGGGGAGTCCAAGAGACCCAGTACTTC. This sequence joins TRBV7-9 and TRBJ2-5, with 11 bases fitting TRBD2. Germline CDR1 and CDR2: SEHNR and FQNEAQ (reference sequence). This CDR3 spans 15 amino acids.

V usage is TRBV27 and J usage is TRBJ1-2; D is uncertain. Germline-derived CDR1 and CDR2 are MNHEY and SMNVEV (reference sequence). The CDR3 consists of 18 residues. Trimming cost V 3 bases and J 0 bases, with 20 bases left between them. The CDR3 region has the DNA TGTGCCAGCAGTTTTAGGCCCTACGGGATTCCAGCTAACTATGGCTACACCTTC. This translates into CASSFRPYGIPANYGYTF.

This clonotype has ten or more counts. The chain couples TRBV29-1 to TRBJ2-3; D assignment may be TRBD1 or TRBD2 (5 bases each). This CDR3 region has 14 residues. Trimming left V 6 bases short and J 2 bases short, with 15 bases between. CDR1 and CDR2 (germline): SQVTM, ANQGSEA. CDR3 DNA sequence: TGCAGCGTGGAGCCCAGGGACCACACAGATACGCAGTATTTT. Translation: CSVEPRDHTDTQYF.

This clonotype was recorded many times. This chain uses TRBV12-3 or TRBV12-4 with TRBJ1-5; D call uncertain. The CDR3 has 13 residues. Trimming removed 5 bases at V and 4 bases at J, with 9 bases between. As DNA, the CDR3 is TGTGCCAGCAGTAACCGAACGAATCAGCCCCAGCATTTT. This sequence encodes CASSNRTNQPQHF.

The CDR3 protein is CASSLRVNARTEAFF. The CDR3 region has the DNA TGTGCCAGCAGTTTAAGGGTAAATGCGCGAACTGAAGCTTTCTTT. V gene TRBV12-3 or TRBV12-4 combines with J gene TRBJ1-1; D uncertain. V was clipped by 2 bases and J by 5 bases, with 15 bases between them. The CDR3 has 15 residues.

This clonotype has a handful of counts. The J gene is TRBJ2-4, the V gene TRBV7-9; D call uncertain. Germline lookup yields CDR1 SEHNR and CDR2 FQNEAQ (reference sequence). Trimming left V 4 bases short and J 4 bases short, with 11 bases between. The CDR3 covers 14 residues. As DNA, the CDR3 is TGTGCCAGCAGCTCAGTTGCGGAGAAAAACATTCAGTACTTC. Protein product: CASSSVAEKNIQYF.

There are many counts of this clonotype. The chain recombines TRBV7-2 with TRBJ2-1, with 11 bases fitting TRBD2. The CDR3 spans 14 residues. Germline V gene lookup returns CDR1 SGHTA and CDR2 FQGNSA. Unmatched junction bases numbered 4, after V lost 3 bases and J lost 9 bases. The CDR3 bases are TGTGCCAGCAGCTTTAGCGGGGGGGCTGGTGAGCAGTTCTTC. Translated: CASSFSGGAGEQFF.

Ten or more counts support this clonotype. This sequence joins TRBV28 and TRBJ2-7; D might be TRBD2 (5 bases). Deletions cut 3 bases from V and 3 bases from J, with 12 bases between. This CDR3 has 14 amino acids. CDR1 is MDHEN and CDR2 is SYDVKM in the germline V gene. The CDR3 sequence: CASSFSGRVYEQYF. In DNA, the CDR3 is TGTGCCAGCAGTTTCTCTGGGCGGGTCTACGAGCAGTACTTC.

The chain is built from TRBV4-2 and TRBJ1-2; D remains unclear. The V gene's germline CDR1 is LGHNA and CDR2 YNFKEQ. The CDR3 runs 14 residues. V lost 1 base, J lost 8 bases, and 14 bases lay in between. This chain's CDR3 is CASSQATTLEGYTF. The CDR3 DNA is TGTGCCAGCAGCCAAGCAACAACCCTCGAGGGCTACACCTTC.

This clonotype appeared many times. V and J are TRBV12-3 or TRBV12-4 and TRBJ1-2, with 7 bases lining up with TRBD1. There are 15 residues in the CDR3. Unmatched junction bases numbered 10, after V lost 3 bases and J lost 6 bases. In DNA, the CDR3 is TGTGCCAGCAGTTTTGGAGACAGGGCTTCCAATGGCTACACCTTC. This gives the protein CASSFGDRASNGYTF.

In its sample, this clonotype was seen many times. The chain couples TRBV5-1 to TRBJ2-2, with a weak D call TRBD1 (7 bases). Germline-derived CDR1 and CDR2 are SGHRS and YFSETQ. The V and J ends lost 6 bases and 6 bases respectively, with 15 bases between them. This CDR3 has 14 residues. In DNA form, the CDR3 reads TGCGCCAGCACCCAAGACAGGGAGGCCGGGGAGCTGTTTTTT. This codes for CASTQDREAGELFF.

The sample holds a few counts of this clonotype. V usage is TRBV6-1 and J usage is TRBJ2-7; D unresolved. The CDR3 runs to 15 residues. The V end was cut by 1 base, the J end by 5 bases, with 15 bases between. Germline CDR1 reads MNHNS; CDR2 reads SASEGT. The CDR3 loop is CASSEGDAGFDEQYF. CDR3 nucleotide sequence: TGTGCCAGCAGTGAAGGAGATGCTGGGTTTGACGAGCAGTACTTC.

The genes are TRBV29-1 and TRBJ2-1, with TRBD2 matching 12 bases. The junction had 6 bases not matched to a gene; V was cut back by 7 bases and J by 2 bases. Germline CDR1 reads SQVTM; CDR2 reads ANQGSEA. The CDR3 spans 15 residues. CDR3 DNA: TGCAGCGCTAGCGGGGGGGCCGCGACCTACAATGAGCAGTTCTTC. Its protein product is CSASGGAATYNEQFF.

This clonotype was seen only a few times. The chain links TRBV6-5 to TRBJ1-5; D call uncertain. The CDR3 runs 12 residues. The germline CDR1 and CDR2 sequences are MNHEY and SVGAGI. V lost 2 bases and J 6 bases, leaving 5 bases between the germline ends. DNA for the CDR3: TGTGCCAGCAGTTACGAAGGTCAGCCCCAGCATTTT. Translation: CASSYEGQPQHF.

There are many counts of this clonotype. The J gene is TRBJ1-4, the V gene TRBV3-1, with TRBD1 matching over 9 bases. The CDR3 consists of 15 residues. CDR1 is LGHDT and CDR2 is YNNKEL in the germline V gene (reference sequence). With 1 base clipped from V and 11 bases from J, the junction kept 8 bases outside the gene matches. CDR3 coding DNA: TGTGCCAGCAGCCAAGCGGGACAGGGTTCTGGTAAACTGTTTTTT. The encoded protein is CASSQAGQGSGKLFF. The full variable domain, with the rest looked up from reference TRBV3-1 and TRBJ1-4, is DTAVSQTPKYLVTQMGNDKSIKCEQNLGHDTMYWYKQDSKKFLKIMFSYNNKELIINETVPNRFSPKSPDKAHLNLHINSLELGDSAVYFCASSQAGQGSGKLFFGSGTQLSVL.

The chain is built from TRBV3-1 and TRBJ1-4; TRBD1 matches 7 bases. The germline V gene encodes CDR1 LGHDT and CDR2 YNNKEL (reference sequence). The CDR3 is 15 residues long. V shed 6 bases and J 2 bases; nucleotides not matched to a gene: 6. In nucleotides, the CDR3 is TGTGCCAGCAGTTTCGGGACAGAGACTAATGAAAAACTGTTTTTT. It codes for CASSFGTETNEKLFF.